This TCR beta chain came from a study of memory B cells and T cells in multiple sclerosis (dated by TCRdb to about 2018). Background on the whole study: The study compared the TCR beta repertoires of autoproliferating peripheral T cells with those of brain lesion-infiltrating T cells in multiple sclerosis patients. Two multiple sclerosis patients were included in the TCR sequencing because brain lesions obtained at autopsy or brain-infiltrating cells obtained from biopsy were available for them. Beyond this particular receptor, the publication reports: Because clone-set sizes varied across compartments, the counts of shared clonotypes were affected, making normalization necessary.

Genomic DNA was extracted, and the immunoSEQ Platform was used to amplify TCRbeta CDR3 regions from that DNA. Multiplex PCR, high-throughput sequencing and a vendor bioinformatics pipeline were brought together in the immunoSEQ assay. In the authors' own workflow: Non-productive sequences and CDR3s shorter than 4 amino acids were excluded, and clonotype frequencies were recalculated for each sample. Shared clonotypes were identified in immunoSEQ Analyzer 2.0 as identical CDR3 amino acid, V gene and J gene sequences. Repertoire overlap was normalized by dividing shared clonotype counts by the product of both clone-set sizes, scaled by 1000 into arbitrary units. Held by TCRdb, this immuneACCESS table contains in-frame sequences only and omits some clones. Under half of the omission traces to an unresolved V gene where checked; the cause of the rest is unknown. V, J and clone size are taken as reported in that table, and D and trimming were inferred from the DNA itself. The sample contains 12,000 to 15,000 clones, almost 70% of them found a single time. 2% to 2.5% of the sample is taken by the ten largest.

Before use, PBMCs were isolated by Ficoll density gradient centrifugation and cryopreserved. Via the germline V gene, CDR1 is SQVTM and CDR2 ANQGSEA. The CDR3 spans 13 residues, from the cysteine through the phenylalanine. The retained sequence is limited to the CDR3, 39 bases, with the frame set at the first base. Here V drops 6 bases and J drops 1 base, and the junction holds 3 bases not matched to any gene. To note about this clone: Its antigen remains undetermined. Base qualities are missing; no much larger clone stands one base away.

The chain was built from TRBV29-1 and TRBJ2-7, and 10 bases in between align with TRBD2. Specimen: memory (CD45RO+) CD4+ T cells from blood. The sample's cell subset or site, from its label and the paper: CD45RO+ memory T cells sorted from peripheral blood. This receptor was taken from a human donor with multiple sclerosis. The CDR3 region reads CSVGTSESYEQYF. The DNA reads as follows: TGCAGCGTCGGGACTAGCGAGTCCTACGAGCAGTACTTC.